These T cell receptor beta chains were read from a single sample in a study of shared clonotypes between healthy human individuals. The data were produced by immunoSEQ multiplex PCR, yet TCRdb's version contains in-frame clones alone and is incomplete. Of about 2,200,000 clones in the sample, about 92% were seen once. Sequenced: naive CD8+ T cells from PBMCs. Source of these receptors: a man aged 18 to 29 in good health. Some clones in this sample may be carry-over from other donors' samples. CDR3s include the opening cysteine and the closing phenylalanine or tryptophan. The order of the fields is J gene, D gene, V gene, clone size, CDR3 protein, CDR3 DNA. A D gene is named only where the DNA matches it firmly. Only part of the rows carry a size: once, few, many, or a class if the clone is expanded.

J: TRBJ2-7
D: TRBD1
V: TRBV28
size: once
CDR3: CASSSSDRVYEQYF
DNA: TGTGCCAGCAGCTCATCGGACAGGGTATACGAGCAGTACTTC

J: TRBJ1-2
D: .
V: TRBV27
size: .
CDR3: CASSLKAGYDYGYTF
DNA: TGTGCCAGCAGTTTAAAAGCGGGTTACGACTATGGCTACACCTTC

J: TRBJ1-2
D: TRBD1
V: TRBV27
size: .
CDR3: CASSISPGQVDYGYTF
DNA: TGTGCCAGCAGTATCTCACCGGGACAGGTGGACTATGGCTACACCTTC

J: TRBJ1-5
D: .
V: TRBV2
size: once
CDR3: CASSNPQDSNQPQHF
DNA: TGTGCCAGCAGTAATCCACAGGATAGCAATCAGCCCCAGCATTTT

J: TRBJ1-5
D: TRBD1
V: TRBV19
size: .
CDR3: CASSIEGGLNQPQHF
DNA: TGTGCCAGTAGTATAGAAGGGGGCTTGAATCAGCCCCAGCATTTT

J: TRBJ2-4
D: TRBD2
V: TRBV14
size: .
CDR3: CASSSTSGRGRGIQYF
DNA: TGTGCCAGCAGCTCCACTAGCGGGAGAGGGAGGGGCATTCAGTACTTC

J: TRBJ2-1
D: .
V: TRBV28
size: .
CDR3: CASRETTSGVEQFF
DNA: TGTGCCAGCAGGGAAACAACTTCGGGGGTTGAGCAGTTCTTC

J: TRBJ1-5
D: .
V: TRBV11-2
size: .
CDR3: CASSLRGTSNQPQHF
DNA: TGTGCCAGCAGCTTAAGAGGGACCAGCAATCAGCCCCAGCATTTT

J: TRBJ1-5
D: TRBD1
V: TRBV6-5
size: .
CDR3: CASSHDRGGNQPQHF
DNA: TGTGCCAGCAGCCATGACAGGGGGGGCAATCAGCCCCAGCATTTT

J: TRBJ1-1
D: .
V: TRBV19
size: .
CDR3: CASSIVRGLGEAFF
DNA: TGTGCCAGTAGTATAGTAAGGGGCCTGGGTGAAGCTTTCTTT

J: TRBJ2-1
D: TRBD2
V: TRBV28
size: .
CDR3: CAGGAGEMNEQFF
DNA: TGCGCCGGGGGGGCAGGGGAAATGAATGAGCAGTTCTTC

J: TRBJ2-1
D: .
V: TRBV9
size: .
CDR3: CASSTGTLNEQFF
DNA: TGTGCCAGCAGCACCGGGACTCTTAATGAGCAGTTCTTC

J: TRBJ1-3
D: .
V: TRBV5-4
size: .
CDR3: CASSRRGQAALSAGNTIYF
DNA: TGTGCCAGCAGCCGTCGCGGGCAGGCCGCGCTGTCGGCTGGAAACACCATATATTTT

J: TRBJ2-7
D: TRBD2
V: TRBV7-6
size: .
CDR3: CASSPGASGRTYEQYF
DNA: TGTGCCAGCAGCCCTGGGGCTAGCGGGAGAACCTACGAGCAGTACTTC

J: TRBJ2-1
D: .
V: TRBV6-4
size: .
CDR3: CASSDGGLGEQFF
DNA: TGTGCCAGCAGTGACGGGGGCCTCGGGGAGCAGTTCTTC

J: TRBJ2-7
D: .
V: TRBV6-1
size: .
CDR3: CASSVAEGVYEQYF
DNA: TGTGCCAGCAGTGTGGCGGAGGGGGTCTACGAGCAGTACTTC

J: TRBJ1-5
D: .
V: TRBV19
size: once
CDR3: CASNWYGDGQPQHF
DNA: TGTGCCAGTAACTGGTACGGGGACGGACAGCCCCAGCATTTT

J: TRBJ1-2
D: .
V: TRBV5-4
size: .
CDR3: CASSLAVRVYGGLNYGYTF
DNA: TGTGCCAGCAGCTTGGCCGTGAGAGTGTACGGAGGTCTAAACTATGGCTACACCTTC

J: TRBJ2-7
D: .
V: TRBV2
size: .
CDR3: CAGQGTGTYEQYF
DNA: TGTGCCGGACAAGGAACAGGCACCTACGAGCAGTACTTC

J: TRBJ2-3
D: .
V: TRBV30
size: .
CDR3: CAWSVLGVYDTQYF
DNA: TGTGCCTGGAGTGTCTTGGGGGTTTATGATACGCAGTATTTT

J: TRBJ2-7
D: TRBD2
V: TRBV13
size: .
CDR3: CASSLIREERDSYEQYF
DNA: TGTGCCAGCAGCTTAATCCGGGAGGAGCGGGACTCCTACGAGCAGTACTTC

J: TRBJ2-7
D: TRBD2
V: TRBV28
size: .
CDR3: CASSPPTLAGGAEQYF
DNA: TGTGCCAGCAGTCCCCCGACACTAGCGGGAGGTGCCGAGCAGTACTTC

J: TRBJ2-2
D: TRBD1
V: TRBV9
size: .
CDR3: CASSPRPGTGNGNTGELFF
DNA: TGTGCCAGCAGCCCCCGTCCCGGGACAGGGAACGGAAACACCGGGGAGCTGTTTTTT

J: TRBJ2-7
D: .
V: TRBV7-2
size: .
CDR3: CASSLVLRGEFYEQYF
DNA: TGTGCCAGCAGCTTAGTCCTGCGGGGTGAATTCTACGAGCAGTACTTC

J: TRBJ1-5
D: .
V: TRBV7-9
size: .
CDR3: CASSLGESNQPQHF
DNA: TGTGCCAGCAGCTTAGGCGAAAGCAATCAGCCCCAGCATTTT

J: TRBJ2-4
D: TRBD1
V: TRBV19
size: .
CDR3: CASSTLRQGGNKNIQYF
DNA: TGTGCCAGTAGTACTCTGAGACAGGGGGGGAACAAAAACATTCAGTACTTC

J: TRBJ1-1
D: TRBD1
V: TRBV29-1
size: few
CDR3: CSAGQGAEAFF
DNA: TGCAGCGCAGGACAGGGAGCTGAAGCTTTCTTT

J: TRBJ2-7
D: .
V: TRBV29-1
size: .
CDR3: CSVRTGGNEQYF
DNA: TGCAGCGTTAGAACGGGTGGCAACGAGCAGTACTTC

J: TRBJ2-7
D: .
V: TRBV9
size: .
CDR3: CASSVEGYTRDSTTYEQYF
DNA: TGTGCCAGCAGCGTAGAAGGTTACACCCGGGACTCCACCACCTACGAGCAGTACTTC

J: TRBJ1-1
D: .
V: TRBV7-9
size: few
CDR3: CASRGRGTEAFF
DNA: TGTGCCAGCAGAGGCCGAGGAACTGAAGCTTTCTTT

J: TRBJ2-3
D: TRBD1
V: TRBV9
size: .
CDR3: CASSGGQETLRTDTQYF
DNA: TGTGCCAGCAGTGGGGGACAGGAGACCCTCCGCACAGATACGCAGTATTTT

J: TRBJ2-1
D: TRBD2
V: TRBV6-5
size: .
CDR3: CASSSSGLVLDEQFF
DNA: TGTGCCAGCAGTTCTAGCGGTCTAGTATTAGATGAGCAGTTCTTC

J: TRBJ2-7
D: .
V: TRBV2
size: .
CDR3: CASSAGGGAYEQYF
DNA: TGTGCCAGCAGTGCTGGAGGGGGAGCCTACGAGCAGTACTTC

J: TRBJ1-1
D: .
V: TRBV18
size: .
CDR3: CASSPESYAGGLNTEAFF
DNA: TGTGCCAGCTCACCCGAGAGTTACGCGGGGGGTCTGAACACTGAAGCTTTCTTT

J: TRBJ2-7
D: .
V: TRBV15
size: .
CDR3: CATSSGSLSYEQYF
DNA: TGTGCCACCAGCAGTGGGTCTCTCTCCTACGAGCAGTACTTC

J: TRBJ1-2
D: TRBD1
V: TRBV4-3
size: .
CDR3: CASSQTRHGRDSRGGYTF
DNA: TGCGCCAGCAGCCAAACGCGACATGGGCGGGACAGCCGTGGTGGCTACACCTTC

J: TRBJ2-7
D: .
V: TRBV4-3
size: .
CDR3: CASSQDRGTSYEQYF
DNA: TGCGCCAGCAGCCAAGATCGGGGGACCTCCTACGAGCAGTACTTC

J: TRBJ1-4
D: .
V: TRBV7-9
size: .
CDR3: CASSSTGFSGEKLFF
DNA: TGTGCCAGCAGCTCAACGGGATTTAGCGGTGAAAAACTGTTTTTT

J: TRBJ1-2
D: .
V: TRBV9
size: .
CDR3: CASSLSNENYGYTF
DNA: TGTGCCAGCAGCCTCAGCAACGAGAACTATGGCTACACCTTC

J: TRBJ1-1
D: .
V: TRBV28
size: .
CDR3: CASSSAPMNTEAFF
DNA: TGTGCCAGCAGTTCCGCTCCTATGAACACTGAAGCTTTCTTT